Sequencing of this T cell receptor (beta chain) was carried out in a study of technical replicates of blood from a handful of donors. Some clones are missing from TCRdb's copy, which holds only in-frame ones; the method was immunoSEQ multiplex PCR. This sample carries under 95,000 clones, about 95% of them seen once, and the ten largest clones take roughly 0.25%. V trimming: 3 bases; J trimming: 4 bases; junction bases outside the gene matches: 5. CDR3 length: 14 residues. Germline CDR1 is SNHLY and CDR2 is FYNNEI. Sequencing was carried out using T cells isolated from PBMCs. The clonotype was recovered from a human donor in good health. The chain employs TRBV2 and TRBJ2-7; the match to TRBD1 covers 8 bases. The CDR3 DNA reads as TGTGCCAGCAGTGAGCAGGGGGCTTTATACGAGCAGTACTTC. It is translated as CASSEQGALYEQYF. The full variable domain, rest sourced from reference TRBV2 and TRBJ2-7, is EPEVTQTPSHQVTQMGQEVILRCVPISNHLYFYWYRQILGQKVEFLVSFYNNEISEKSEIFDDQFSVERPDGSNFTLKIRSTKLEDSAMYFCASSEQGALYEQYFGPGTRLTVT.